This T cell receptor beta chain was captured by sequencing in a study of OX40 agonist ivuxolimab in advanced cancers. Study findings and constraints: Certain nonresponding patients likewise had low normalized T-cell clonal expansion.

Some clones are missing from TCRdb's copy, which holds only in-frame ones; the method was immunoSEQ multiplex PCR. Of roughly 60,000 clones in the sample, roughly nine tenths are singletons; the top ten hold approximately 0.61%. Samples were taken at baseline and on day 1 of cycles 4 and 7. Details on this clone: The target antigen is unknown.

Between the trimmed V and J ends, which lost 4 bases and 8 bases, there was a span of 15 bases. The V gene's germline CDR1 is GTSNPN and CDR2 SVGIG (reference sequence). The CDR3 is 14 residues long. This clonotype was obtained from an adult with an advanced solid tumor such as melanoma, head and neck, liver or kidney cancer. This rearrangement joins TRBV30 to TRBJ2-6; the D is unclear. The material sequenced was CD4+ or CD8+ T cells sorted from blood, taken in a trial of the OX40 agonist ivuxolimab. The CDR3 here is CAWMDPGFPNVLTF. In DNA, the CDR3 is TGTGCCTGGATGGACCCCGGTTTTCCCAACGTCCTGACTTTC.